The following is a T cell receptor (beta chain) sequence with its context. This entry belongs to a study of T-cell memory formation after mild COVID-19. CDR1 is KGHDR and CDR2 is SFDVKD in the germline V gene. CDR3 length: 15 amino acids. Losses at the gene ends were 6 bases for V and 7 bases for J; bases not matched to a gene: 4. TCRdb ran MiXCR on the 5' RACE reads and lists one entry per CDR3 protein. The sample yields about 250,000 distinct CDR3 sequences, 15% seen once. The receptor was isolated from an adult woman who had mild COVID-19 (a few samples of this study predate the infection). Cell type and time point are not known. Specimen: PBMCs or a T cell subset sorted from them (not recorded which). V usage is TRBV24-1 and J usage is TRBJ2-1, with 14 bases fitting TRBD2. The CDR3 reads CATSSRTSGRNEQFF. In DNA, the CDR3 is TGTGCCACCAGTAGCCGGACTAGCGGGAGGAATGAGCAGTTCTTC.